This TCR beta chain was recorded in a study of CD8+ T cells in alopecia areata. Study-wide findings and caveats: Scalp sequencing also captures normal skin's resident alphabeta T cells.

RNA extraction and reverse transcription yielded cDNA as sequencing template. Assay: immunoSEQ multiplex PCR; the TCRdb copy retains only in-frame clones and omits some. Of roughly 200,000 clones in the sample, less than 45% are singletons; the top ten hold under 0.55%. The treatment denotes: oral pan-JAK inhibitor, 5-10 mg twice daily. Germline loops: CDR1 SEHNR, CDR2 FQNEAQ (reference sequence). This CDR3 comprises 15 residues. V was clipped by 4 bases and J by 4 bases; unmatched bases: 8. On this clone itself: Its cognate antigen is unknown.

The specimen was CD4+ T cells sorted from blood, collected between weeks 30 and 35, from a patient treated with tofacitinib. V is TRBV7-9 and J is TRBJ2-5, with 8 bases fitting TRBD1. This clonotype was obtained from a human donor with alopecia areata. In nucleotides, the CDR3 is TGTGCCAGCAGCTCGTACAGGGGGAAGGTAGAGACCCAGTACTTC. Protein: CASSSYRGKVETQYF. Based on the CDR3 plus reference TRBV7-9 and TRBJ2-5, the full variable domain is DTGVSQNPRHKITKRGQNVTFRCDPISEHNRLYWYRQTLGQGPEFLTYFQNEAQLEKSRLLSDRFSAERPKGSFSTLEIQRTEQGDSAMYLCASSSYRGKVETQYFGPGTRLLVL.